This T cell receptor beta chain stems from a study of OX40 agonist ivuxolimab in advanced cancers. Study context: Ivuxolimab doses were 0.01, 0.1, 0.3, 1.5, 3 or 10 mg/kg every 2 weeks. People in dose escalation had one of these cancers: hepatocellular carcinoma, melanoma, renal cell or head and neck cancer.

J lost 4 bases, V lost 3 bases, and 4 bases had no gene match. Germline CDR1 reads SGHRS; CDR2 reads YFSETQ. The CDR3 has 15 amino acids. General observations from the study: CD4+ and CD8+ blood T cells expanded clonally by week 6 at 0.1 to 3.0 mg/kg. CD8+ T cells showed, on average, more clonal expansion than CD4+ cells.

Sequenced by immunoSEQ multiplex PCR; TCRdb stores in-frame clones only, minus some. The sample lists roughly 80,000 clones, 85% to 90% occurring once. As regards this clone: Its matching antigen is unknown.

The source is an adult with an advanced solid tumor such as melanoma, head and neck, liver or kidney cancer. The sample in question was CD4+ or CD8+ T cells sorted from blood, obtained in a trial of the OX40 agonist ivuxolimab. This chain links TRBV5-1 with TRBJ2-1, with 10 bases aligning to TRBD2. CDR3 residues: CASSSGLALYNEQFF. As DNA, the CDR3 is TGCGCCAGCAGCTCGGGACTAGCGCTATACAATGAGCAGTTCTTC. The whole variable domain, filled in from reference TRBV5-1 and TRBJ2-1, reads KAGVTQTPRYLIKTRGQQVTLSCSPISGHRSVSWYQQTPGQGLQFLFEYFSETQRNKGNFPGRFSGRQFSNSRSEMNVSTLELGDSALYLCASSSGLALYNEQFFGPGTRLTVL.